The source of this T cell receptor beta chain is a study of siplizumab effects on memory and regulatory T cells. General study points: Proliferating Tregs in siplizumab cultures were never verified as suppressive. Naive T cells apparently outstripped memory cells in diversity and seemed major alloresponse contributors. Siplizumab conditions gave an average of around 70% Treg-derived mappable alloreactive CD4+ clones, versus 25% to 30% for controls.

Germline CDR1 is MNHEY and CDR2 is SMNVEV (reference sequence). Trimming pared 4 bases from V and 7 bases from J, leaving 5 bases between. CDR3 length: 11 residues. This clone has more than one count but fewer than ten. Its specificity is unknown. Each sample yielded about 10^5 assayed TCR templates. Produced via immunoSEQ multiplex PCR; TCRdb's table is partial and in-frame only. The data show about 50,000 clones, 93% seen once. The sample taken for sequencing was CD8+ T cells sorted from blood. The chain couples TRBV27 to TRBJ1-5; no clear D. The TCR originated in a human donor in good health. CDR3 residues: CASSWGQPQHF. The CDR3 DNA is TGTGCCAGCAGTTGGGGACAGCCCCAGCATTTT.